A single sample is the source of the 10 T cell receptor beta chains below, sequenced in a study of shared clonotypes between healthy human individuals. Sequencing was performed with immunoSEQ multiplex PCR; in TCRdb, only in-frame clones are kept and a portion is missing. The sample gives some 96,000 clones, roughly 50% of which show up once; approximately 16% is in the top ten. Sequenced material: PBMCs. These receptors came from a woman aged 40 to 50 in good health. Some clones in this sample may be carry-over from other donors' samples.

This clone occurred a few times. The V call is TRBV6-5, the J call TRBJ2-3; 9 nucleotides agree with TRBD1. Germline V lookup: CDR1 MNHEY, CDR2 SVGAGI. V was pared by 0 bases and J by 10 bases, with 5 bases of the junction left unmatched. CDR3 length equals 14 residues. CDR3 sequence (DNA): TGTGCCAGCAGTTACTCGGGACAGGGAGACGCGCAGTATTTT. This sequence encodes CASSYSGQGDAQYF.

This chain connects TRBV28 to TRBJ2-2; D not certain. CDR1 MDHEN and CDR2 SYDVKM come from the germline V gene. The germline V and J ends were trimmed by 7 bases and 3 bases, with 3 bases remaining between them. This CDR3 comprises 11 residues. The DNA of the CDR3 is TGTGCCAGCAAAGACACCGGGGAGCTGTTTTTT. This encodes CASKDTGELFF. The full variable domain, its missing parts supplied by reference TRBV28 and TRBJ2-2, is DVKVTQSSRYLVKRTGEKVFLECVQDMDHENMFWYRQDPGLGLRLIYFSYDVKMKEKGDIPEGYSVSREKKERFSLILESASTNQTSMYLCASKDTGELFFGEGSRLTVL.

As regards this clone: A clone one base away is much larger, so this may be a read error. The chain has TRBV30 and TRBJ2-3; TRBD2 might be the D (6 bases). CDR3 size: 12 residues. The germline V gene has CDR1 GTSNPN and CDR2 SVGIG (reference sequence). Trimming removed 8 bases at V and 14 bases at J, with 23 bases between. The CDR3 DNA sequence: TGTGCCAGGGGTGCGGGGTTTCGTAGTGTGTATTTT. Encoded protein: CARGAGFRSVYF.

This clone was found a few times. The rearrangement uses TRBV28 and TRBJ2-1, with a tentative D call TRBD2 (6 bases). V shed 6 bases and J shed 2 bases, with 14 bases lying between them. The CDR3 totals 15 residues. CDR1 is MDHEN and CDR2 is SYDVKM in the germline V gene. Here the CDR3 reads CASSLRLGTYNEQFF. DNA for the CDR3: TGTGCCAGCAGCCTCCGACTAGGAACCTACAATGAGCAGTTCTTC. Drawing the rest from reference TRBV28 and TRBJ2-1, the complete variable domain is DVKVTQSSRYLVKRTGEKVFLECVQDMDHENMFWYRQDPGLGLRLIYFSYDVKMKEKGDIPEGYSVSREKKERFSLILESASTNQTSMYLCASSLRLGTYNEQFFGPGTRLTVL.

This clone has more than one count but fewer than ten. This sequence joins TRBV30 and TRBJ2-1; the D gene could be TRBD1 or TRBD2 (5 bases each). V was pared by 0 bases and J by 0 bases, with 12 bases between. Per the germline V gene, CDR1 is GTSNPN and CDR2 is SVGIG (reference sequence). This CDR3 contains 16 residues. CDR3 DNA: TGTGCCTGGAGTGTGAGCGGACACCCCTCCTACAATGAGCAGTTCTTC. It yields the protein CAWSVSGHPSYNEQFF.

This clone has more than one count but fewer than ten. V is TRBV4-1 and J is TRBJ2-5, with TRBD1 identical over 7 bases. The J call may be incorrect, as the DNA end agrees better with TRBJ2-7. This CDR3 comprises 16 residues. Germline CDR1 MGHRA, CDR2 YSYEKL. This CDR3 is CASSRWLGTEAYEQYF. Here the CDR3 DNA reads TGCGCCAGCAGCCGCTGGCTTGGGACAGAGGCCTACGAGCAGTACTTC.

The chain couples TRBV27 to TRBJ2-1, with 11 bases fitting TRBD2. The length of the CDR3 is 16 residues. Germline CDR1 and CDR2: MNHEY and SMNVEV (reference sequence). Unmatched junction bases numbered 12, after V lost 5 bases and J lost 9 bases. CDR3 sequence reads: CASSPWLAGGYSEQFF. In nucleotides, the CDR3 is TGTGCCAGCAGTCCCTGGCTAGCGGGAGGATATAGTGAGCAGTTCTTC.

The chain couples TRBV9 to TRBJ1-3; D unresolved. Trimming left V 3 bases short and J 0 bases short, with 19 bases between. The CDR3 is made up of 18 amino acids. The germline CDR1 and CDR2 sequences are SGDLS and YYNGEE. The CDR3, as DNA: TGTGCCAGCAGCGCCAGTCCTAGGACCGACGGCTCTGGAAACACCATATATTTT. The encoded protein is CASSASPRTDGSGNTIYF.

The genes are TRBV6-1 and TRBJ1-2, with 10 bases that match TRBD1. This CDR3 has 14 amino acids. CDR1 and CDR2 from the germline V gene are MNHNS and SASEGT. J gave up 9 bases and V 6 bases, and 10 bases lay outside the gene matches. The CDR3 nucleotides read TGTGCCAGCAGCGAACCGGACAGGGGGATACGCTACACCTTC. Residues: CASSEPDRGIRYTF.

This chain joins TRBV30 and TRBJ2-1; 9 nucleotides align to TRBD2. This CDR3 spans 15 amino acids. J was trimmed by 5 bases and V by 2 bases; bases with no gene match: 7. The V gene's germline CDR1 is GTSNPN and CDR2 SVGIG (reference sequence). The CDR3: CAWSRLTSGNNEQFF. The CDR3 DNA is TGTGCCTGGAGTAGGTTGACTAGCGGCAACAATGAGCAGTTCTTC.